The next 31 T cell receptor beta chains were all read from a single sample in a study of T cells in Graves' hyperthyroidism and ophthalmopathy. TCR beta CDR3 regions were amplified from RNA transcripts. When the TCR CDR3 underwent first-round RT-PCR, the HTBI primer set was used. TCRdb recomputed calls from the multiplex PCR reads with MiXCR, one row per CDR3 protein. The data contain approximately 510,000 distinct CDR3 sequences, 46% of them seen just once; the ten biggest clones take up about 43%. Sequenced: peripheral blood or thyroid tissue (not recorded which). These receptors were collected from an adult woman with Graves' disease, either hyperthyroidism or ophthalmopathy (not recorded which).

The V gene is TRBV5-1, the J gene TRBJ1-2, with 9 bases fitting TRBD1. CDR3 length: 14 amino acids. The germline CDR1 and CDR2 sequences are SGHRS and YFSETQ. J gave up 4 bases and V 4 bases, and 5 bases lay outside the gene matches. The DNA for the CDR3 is TGCGCCAGCAGCCACTCGGGACAGGGCTATGGCTACACCTTC. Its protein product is CASSHSGQGYGYTF.

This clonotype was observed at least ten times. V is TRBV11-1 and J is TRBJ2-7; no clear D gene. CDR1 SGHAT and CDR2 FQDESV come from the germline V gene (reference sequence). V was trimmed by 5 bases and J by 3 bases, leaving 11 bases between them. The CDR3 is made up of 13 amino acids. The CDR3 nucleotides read TGTGCCAGCAGCCACCCAGCCGGCTACGAGCAGTACTTC. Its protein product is CASSHPAGYEQYF.

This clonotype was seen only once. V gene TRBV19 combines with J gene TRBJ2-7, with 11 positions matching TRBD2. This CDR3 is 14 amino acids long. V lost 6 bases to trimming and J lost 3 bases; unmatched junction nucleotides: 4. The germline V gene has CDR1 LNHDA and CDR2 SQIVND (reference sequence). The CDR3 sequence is CASRKTSGNYEQYF. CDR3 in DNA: TGTGCCAGTAGGAAGACTAGCGGGAACTACGAGCAGTACTTC.

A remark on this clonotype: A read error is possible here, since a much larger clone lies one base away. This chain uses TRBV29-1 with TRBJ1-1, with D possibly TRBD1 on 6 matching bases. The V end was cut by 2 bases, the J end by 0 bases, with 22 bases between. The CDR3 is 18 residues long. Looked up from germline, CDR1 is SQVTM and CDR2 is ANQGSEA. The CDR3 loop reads CSVEKVGGWGVMNTEAFF. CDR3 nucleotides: TGCAGCGTTGAAAAAGTAGGGGGGTGGGGAGTCATGAACACTGAAGCTTTCTTT. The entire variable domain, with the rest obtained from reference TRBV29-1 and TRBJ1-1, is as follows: SAVISQKPSRDICQRGTSLTIQCQVDSQVTMMFWYRQQPGQSLTLIATANQGSEATYESGFVIDKFPISRPNLTFSTLTVSNMSPEDSSIYLCSVEKVGGWGVMNTEAFFGQGTRLTVV.

CDR3 bases: TGTGCCATCAGTGAGTCAGGGGCAACTAATGAAGCTTTCTTT. Translated, it gives CAISESGATNEAFF. The rearrangement links TRBV10-3 to TRBJ1-1; TRBD1 might be the D (5 bases). V was shortened by 0 bases and J by 7 bases, with 12 bases between the two germline ends. Germline lookup yields CDR1 ENHRY and CDR2 SYGVKD. This CDR3 region has 14 residues.

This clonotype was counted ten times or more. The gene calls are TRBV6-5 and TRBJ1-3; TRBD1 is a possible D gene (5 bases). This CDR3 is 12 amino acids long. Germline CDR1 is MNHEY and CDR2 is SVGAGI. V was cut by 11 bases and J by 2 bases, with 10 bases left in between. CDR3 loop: CASGRAGNTIYF. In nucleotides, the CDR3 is TGTGCCTCCGGCAGGGCTGGAAACACCATATATTTT.

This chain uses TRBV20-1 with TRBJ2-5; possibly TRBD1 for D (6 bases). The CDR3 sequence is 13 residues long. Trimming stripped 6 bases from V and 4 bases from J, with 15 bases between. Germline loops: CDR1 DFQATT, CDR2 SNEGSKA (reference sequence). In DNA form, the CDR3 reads TGCAGTGCGCACGAACAGGGCACAGAGACCCAGTACTTC. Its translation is CSAHEQGTETQYF.

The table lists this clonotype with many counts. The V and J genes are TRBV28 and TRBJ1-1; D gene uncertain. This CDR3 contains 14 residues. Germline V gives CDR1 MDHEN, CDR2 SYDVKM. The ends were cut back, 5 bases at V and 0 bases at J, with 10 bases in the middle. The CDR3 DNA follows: TGTGCCAGCAGTCCCTGGGCCGTGAACACTGAAGCTTTCTTT. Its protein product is CASSPWAVNTEAFF.

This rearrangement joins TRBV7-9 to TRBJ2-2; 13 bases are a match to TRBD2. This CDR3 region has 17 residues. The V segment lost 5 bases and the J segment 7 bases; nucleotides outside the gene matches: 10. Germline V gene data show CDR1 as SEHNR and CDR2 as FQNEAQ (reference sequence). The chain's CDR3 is CASSHRTSGSKDGELFF. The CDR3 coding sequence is TGTGCCAGCAGCCACCGGACTAGCGGGAGTAAAGACGGGGAGCTGTTTTTT.

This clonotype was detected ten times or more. The chain's CDR3 is CASSFPSGEQYF. The CDR3 region has the DNA TGTGCCAGCAGCTTCCCGTCGGGGGAGCAGTACTTC. V usage is TRBV7-6 and J usage is TRBJ2-7, with D possibly being TRBD2 (5 bases). This CDR3 comprises 12 residues. Germline CDR1 is SGHVS and CDR2 is FNYEAQ. Trimming pared 3 bases from V and 7 bases from J, leaving 10 bases between.

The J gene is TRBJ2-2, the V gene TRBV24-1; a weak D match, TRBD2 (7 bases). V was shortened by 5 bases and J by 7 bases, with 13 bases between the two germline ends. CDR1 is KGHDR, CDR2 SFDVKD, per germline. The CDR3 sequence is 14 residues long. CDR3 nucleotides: TGTGCCACCAGTGTCGGGGGGCGGAACGGGGAGCTGTTTTTT. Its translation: CATSVGGRNGELFF.

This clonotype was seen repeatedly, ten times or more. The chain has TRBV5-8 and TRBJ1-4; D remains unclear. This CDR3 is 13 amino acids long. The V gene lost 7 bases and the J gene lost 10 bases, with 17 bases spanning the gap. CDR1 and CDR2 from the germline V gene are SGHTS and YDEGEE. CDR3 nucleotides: TGTGCCAGCCGTTTCGACCAAGCAGGAAAACTGTTTTTT. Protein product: CASRFDQAGKLFF.

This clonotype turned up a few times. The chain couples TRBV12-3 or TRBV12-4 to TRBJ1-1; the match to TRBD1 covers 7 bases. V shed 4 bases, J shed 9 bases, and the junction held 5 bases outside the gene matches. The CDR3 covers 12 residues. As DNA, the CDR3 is TGTGCCAGCAGTTCAAGACAGGGAAAAGCTTTCTTT. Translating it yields CASSSRQGKAFF.

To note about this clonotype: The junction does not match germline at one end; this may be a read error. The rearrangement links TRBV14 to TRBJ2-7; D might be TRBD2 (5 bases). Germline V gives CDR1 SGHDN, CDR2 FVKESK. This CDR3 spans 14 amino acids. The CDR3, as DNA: TGTGCCAGCAGGCAAGGCCTCGAGGGCTACGAGCAGTACTTC. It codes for CASRQGLEGYEQYF.

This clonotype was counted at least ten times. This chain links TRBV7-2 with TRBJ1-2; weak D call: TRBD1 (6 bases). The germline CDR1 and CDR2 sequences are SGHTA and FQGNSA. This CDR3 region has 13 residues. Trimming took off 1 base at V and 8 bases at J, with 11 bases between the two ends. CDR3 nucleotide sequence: TGTGCCAGCAGCTTAGTTGCAGGGGAAGGCTACACCTTC. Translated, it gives CASSLVAGEGYTF.

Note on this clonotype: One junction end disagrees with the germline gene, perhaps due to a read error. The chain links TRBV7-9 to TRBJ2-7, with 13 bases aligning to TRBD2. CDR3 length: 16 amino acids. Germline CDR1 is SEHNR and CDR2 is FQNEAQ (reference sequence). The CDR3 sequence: CASSPWTSGRIDEQYF. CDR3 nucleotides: TGCGCCAGCAGCCCTTGGACTAGCGGGAGAATCGACGAGCAGTACTTC.

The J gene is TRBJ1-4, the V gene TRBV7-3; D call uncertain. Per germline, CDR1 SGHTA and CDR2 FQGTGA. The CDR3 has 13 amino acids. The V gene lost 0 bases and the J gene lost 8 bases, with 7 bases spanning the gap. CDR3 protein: CASSLTVREKLFF. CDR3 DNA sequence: TGTGCCAGCAGCTTAACTGTGAGGGAAAAACTGTTTTTT.

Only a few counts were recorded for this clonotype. Written as DNA, the CDR3 is TGTGCCAGCACCAACCCCAGGGACGGAAACACTGAAGCTTTCTTT. Its protein is CASTNPRDGNTEAFF. The rearrangement uses TRBV28 and TRBJ1-1; TRBD1 is a possible D gene (5 bases). Germline V gene lookup returns CDR1 MDHEN and CDR2 SYDVKM. Trimming took 7 bases from V and 2 from J, leaving 17 bases between them. The CDR3 length is 15 residues.

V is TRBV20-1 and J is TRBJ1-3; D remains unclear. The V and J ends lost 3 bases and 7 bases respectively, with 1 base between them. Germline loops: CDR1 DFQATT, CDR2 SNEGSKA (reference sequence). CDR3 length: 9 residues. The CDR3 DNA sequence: TGCAGTGCTAGGAACACCATATATTTT. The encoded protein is CSARNTIYF.

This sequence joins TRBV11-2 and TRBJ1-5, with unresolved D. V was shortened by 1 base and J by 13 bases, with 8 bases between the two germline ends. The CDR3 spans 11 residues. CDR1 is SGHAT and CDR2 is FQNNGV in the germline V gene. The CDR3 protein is CASSLASSQHF. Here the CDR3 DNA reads TGTGCCAGCAGCTTAGCTTCTTCTCAGCATTTT.

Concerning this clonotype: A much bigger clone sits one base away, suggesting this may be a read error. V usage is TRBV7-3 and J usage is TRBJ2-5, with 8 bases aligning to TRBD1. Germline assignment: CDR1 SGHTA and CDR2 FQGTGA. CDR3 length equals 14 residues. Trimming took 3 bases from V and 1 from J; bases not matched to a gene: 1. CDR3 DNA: TGTGCCAGCAGCTTGCAGGGGGCCCAAGAGACCCAGTACTTC. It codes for CASSLQGAQETQYF.

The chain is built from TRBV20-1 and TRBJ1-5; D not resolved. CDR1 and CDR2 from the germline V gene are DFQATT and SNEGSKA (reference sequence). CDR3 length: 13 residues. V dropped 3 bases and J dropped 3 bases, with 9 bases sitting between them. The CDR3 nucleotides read TGCAGTGCTAGGAGGGCAGACAATCAGCCCCAGCATTTT. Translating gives CSARRADNQPQHF.

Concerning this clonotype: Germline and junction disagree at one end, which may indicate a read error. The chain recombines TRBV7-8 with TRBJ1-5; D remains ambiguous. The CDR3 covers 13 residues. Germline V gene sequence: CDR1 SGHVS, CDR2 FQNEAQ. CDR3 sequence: CAGSLRSYQPQHF. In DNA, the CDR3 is TGTGCCGGCAGCTTGCGAAGTTATCAGCCCCAGCATTTT.

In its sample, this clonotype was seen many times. CDR3 sequence: CASSLFPAGNTIYF. The CDR3 DNA follows: TGTGCCAGCAGCTTATTCCCAGCGGGGAACACCATATATTTT. The chain has TRBV7-9 and TRBJ1-3; unclear D gene. V lost 2 bases, J lost 7 bases, and 12 bases lay in between. The length of the CDR3 is 14 residues. CDR1 is SEHNR, CDR2 FQNEAQ, per germline (reference sequence).

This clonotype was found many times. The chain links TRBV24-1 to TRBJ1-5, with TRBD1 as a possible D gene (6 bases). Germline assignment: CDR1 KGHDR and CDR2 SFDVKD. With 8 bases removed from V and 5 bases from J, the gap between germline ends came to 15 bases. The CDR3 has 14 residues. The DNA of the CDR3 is TGTGCCACCAACGGAGCGTCAGGGGATCAGCCCCAGCATTTT. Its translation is CATNGASGDQPQHF.

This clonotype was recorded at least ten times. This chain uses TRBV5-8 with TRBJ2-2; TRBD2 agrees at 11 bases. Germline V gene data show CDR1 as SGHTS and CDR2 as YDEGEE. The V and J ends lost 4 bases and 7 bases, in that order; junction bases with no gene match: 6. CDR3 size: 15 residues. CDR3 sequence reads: CASSGTSGTVGELFF. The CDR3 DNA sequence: TGTGCCAGCAGCGGGACTAGCGGTACCGTCGGGGAGCTGTTTTTT.

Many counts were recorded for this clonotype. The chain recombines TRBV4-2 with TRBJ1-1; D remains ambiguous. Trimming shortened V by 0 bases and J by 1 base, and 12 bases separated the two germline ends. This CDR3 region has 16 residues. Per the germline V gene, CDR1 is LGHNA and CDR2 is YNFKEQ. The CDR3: CASSQDGVETNTEAFF. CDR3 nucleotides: TGTGCCAGCAGCCAAGATGGGGTCGAGACGAACACTGAAGCTTTCTTT.

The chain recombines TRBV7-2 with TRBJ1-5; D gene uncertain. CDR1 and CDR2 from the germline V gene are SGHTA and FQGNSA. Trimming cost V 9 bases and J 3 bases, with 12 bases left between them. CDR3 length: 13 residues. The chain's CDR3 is CARGNPPNQPQHF. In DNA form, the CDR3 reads TGTGCCAGAGGGAACCCCCCCAATCAGCCCCAGCATTTT.

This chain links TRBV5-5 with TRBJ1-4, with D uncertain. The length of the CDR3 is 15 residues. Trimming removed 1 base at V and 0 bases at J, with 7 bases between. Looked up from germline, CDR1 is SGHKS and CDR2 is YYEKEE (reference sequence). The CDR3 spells CASSLSATTNEKLFF. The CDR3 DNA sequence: TGTGCCAGCAGCTTGTCGGCCACAACTAATGAAAAACTGTTTTTT. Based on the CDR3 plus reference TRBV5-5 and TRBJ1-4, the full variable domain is DAGVTQSPTHLIKTRGQQVTLRCSPISGHKSVSWYQQVLGQGPQFIFQYYEKEERGRGNFPDRFSARQFPNYSSELNVNALLLGDSALYLCASSLSATTNEKLFFGSGTQLSVL.

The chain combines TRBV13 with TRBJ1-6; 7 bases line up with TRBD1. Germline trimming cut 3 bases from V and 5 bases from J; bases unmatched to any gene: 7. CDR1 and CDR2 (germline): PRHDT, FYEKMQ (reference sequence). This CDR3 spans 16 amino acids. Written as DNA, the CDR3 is TGTGCCAGCAGCTTCGGGGCAGGGGGGGATAATTCACCCCTCCACTTT. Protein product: CASSFGAGGDNSPLHF.

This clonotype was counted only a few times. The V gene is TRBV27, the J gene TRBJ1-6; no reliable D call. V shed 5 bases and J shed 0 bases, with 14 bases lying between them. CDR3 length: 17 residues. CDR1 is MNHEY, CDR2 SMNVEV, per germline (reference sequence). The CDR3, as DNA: TGTGCCAGCAGTATAGATCGGCCCAGCTCCTATAATTCACCCCTCCACTTT. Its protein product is CASSIDRPSSYNSPLHF.